This T cell receptor (beta chain) comes out of a study of blood T cell repertoires in COVID-19. This clone was detected only a few times. Profiled with immunoSEQ multiplex PCR; TCRdb holds only in-frame clones, not every one. The repertoire holds around 200,000 clones, approximately 86% seen once, with roughly 4% in the top ten. Germline CDR1 is SGHRS and CDR2 is YFSETQ. Trimming took 0 bases from V and 0 from J, leaving 10 bases between them. The CDR3 length is 15 residues. The chain recombines TRBV5-1 with TRBJ2-7; a possible D gene is TRBD1 (6 bases). This receptor was obtained from a woman between 25 and 40 years old who had been exposed to COVID-19. The sample comprised PBMCs or T cells enriched from blood (not recorded which). The CDR3 region is CASSLVGRGSYEQYF. CDR3 DNA: TGCGCCAGCAGCTTGGTAGGCAGGGGCTCCTACGAGCAGTACTTC.